The present TCR beta chain was sequenced within a study of cytomegalovirus exposure and HLA in healthy donors. The PCR employed 60 Vbeta primers together with 13 Jbeta primers. Data came from immunoSEQ multiplex PCR; TCRdb stores just in-frame clones and leaves some out. The sample has some 120,000 clones; 75% to 85% are singletons. V lost 1 base and J 4 bases, leaving 11 bases between the germline ends. CDR1 is MGHDK and CDR2 is SYGVNS in the germline V gene. This CDR3 is 15 amino acids long. The source is a male donor in good health and CMV-seronegative. This chain joins TRBV25-1 and TRBJ1-5, with D hard to call. The source material was PBMCs. CDR3 loop: CASSESGRPNQPQHF. The DNA of the CDR3 is TGTGCCAGCAGTGAATCCGGCAGGCCAAATCAGCCCCAGCATTTT.